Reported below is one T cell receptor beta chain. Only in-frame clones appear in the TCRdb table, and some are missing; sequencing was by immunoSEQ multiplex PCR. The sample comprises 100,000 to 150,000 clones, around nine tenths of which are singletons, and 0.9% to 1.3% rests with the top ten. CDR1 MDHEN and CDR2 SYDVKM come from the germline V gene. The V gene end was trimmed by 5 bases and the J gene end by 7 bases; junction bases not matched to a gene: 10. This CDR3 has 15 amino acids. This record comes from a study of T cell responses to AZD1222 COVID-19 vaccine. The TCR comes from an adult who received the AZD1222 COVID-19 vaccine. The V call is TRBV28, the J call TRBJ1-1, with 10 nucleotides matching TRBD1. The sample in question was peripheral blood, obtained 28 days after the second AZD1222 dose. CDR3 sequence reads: CASSMGQGWGGEAFF. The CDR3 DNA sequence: TGTGCCAGCAGTATGGGACAGGGGTGGGGAGGTGAAGCTTTCTTT.